The rows below give T cell receptor beta chains drawn from one sample of a study of T cell repertoires in cytomegalovirus infection. TCRdb passed the reads through MiXCR, listing each CDR3 protein once. The sample lists 150,000 to 200,000 distinct CDR3 sequences, roughly an eighth occurring once. Input material: PBMCs. These receptors were obtained from a human donor in good health (CMV status not recorded). Some clones in this sample may be carry-over from other donors' samples. The CDR3 runs from the conserved cysteine through the conserved F or W. Each record gives: CDR3 protein, CDR3 DNA, D gene, clone size, J gene, CDR3 length, V gene. D genes are given only for firm matches. Some rows mark clone size as missing; the rest say once, few, many or name a class of expanded clone.

cdr3_aa: CSVWAPDSNQPQHF; cdr3_nt: TGCAGCGTTTGGGCACCTGATAGCAATCAGCCCCAGCATTTT; d_call: NA; clone_size: many; j_call: TRBJ1-5; cdr3_length: 14; v_call: TRBV29-1
cdr3_aa: CASSLYGANYGYTF; cdr3_nt: TGTGCCAGCAGCTTATACGGTGCTAACTATGGCTACACCTTC; d_call: NA; clone_size: NA; j_call: TRBJ1-2; cdr3_length: 14; v_call: TRBV7-6
cdr3_aa: CASSLRPVGKGTEAFF; cdr3_nt: TGTGCCAGCAGCTTACGGCCAGTGGGCAAGGGCACTGAAGCTTTCTTT; d_call: NA; clone_size: NA; j_call: TRBJ1-1; cdr3_length: 16; v_call: TRBV7-9
cdr3_aa: CASTPRGQGDTQYF; cdr3_nt: TGTGCCAGTACCCCGCGCGGGCAGGGAGATACGCAGTATTTT; d_call: NA; clone_size: NA; j_call: TRBJ2-3; cdr3_length: 14; v_call: TRBV19
cdr3_aa: CASSTWDRYAKEQYF; cdr3_nt: TGTGCCAGCAGCACCTGGGACAGATACGCCAAAGAGCAGTACTTC; d_call: TRBD1; clone_size: many; j_call: TRBJ2-7; cdr3_length: 15; v_call: TRBV7-9
cdr3_aa: CASSFRTGLAGEQYF; cdr3_nt: TGTGCCAGCAGCTTCCGGACAGGACTAGCTGGCGAGCAGTACTTC; d_call: NA; clone_size: NA; j_call: TRBJ2-7; cdr3_length: 15; v_call: TRBV14
cdr3_aa: CASSLEGHFEQYF; cdr3_nt: TGTGCCAGCAGTTTAGAGGGACATTTCGAGCAGTACTTC; d_call: NA; clone_size: NA; j_call: TRBJ2-7; cdr3_length: 13; v_call: TRBV12-3/TRBV12-4
cdr3_aa: CSARDRLARSSYNEQFF; cdr3_nt: TGCAGTGCTAGAGATCGATTAGCGCGGAGCTCCTACAATGAGCAGTTCTTC; d_call: NA; clone_size: many; j_call: TRBJ2-1; cdr3_length: 17; v_call: TRBV20-1
cdr3_aa: CAWRGTRTGNTQYF; cdr3_nt: TGTGCCTGGAGGGGGACCCGAACCGGAAATACGCAGTATTTT; d_call: NA; clone_size: few; j_call: TRBJ2-3; cdr3_length: 14; v_call: TRBV30
cdr3_aa: CASSQVLGTGYGYTF; cdr3_nt: TGCGCCAGCAGCCAAGTTCTCGGGACAGGCTATGGCTACACCTTC; d_call: TRBD1; clone_size: few; j_call: TRBJ1-2; cdr3_length: 15; v_call: TRBV4-1
cdr3_aa: CSEGASGINEQFF; cdr3_nt: TGCAGCGAAGGGGCTAGCGGGATAAATGAGCAGTTCTTC; d_call: TRBD2; clone_size: few; j_call: TRBJ2-1; cdr3_length: 13; v_call: TRBV29-1
cdr3_aa: CASRGQGMGQPQHF; cdr3_nt: TGTGCCAGCAGAGGTCAGGGGATGGGTCAGCCCCAGCATTTT; d_call: NA; clone_size: NA; j_call: TRBJ1-5; cdr3_length: 14; v_call: TRBV6-5
cdr3_aa: CSVVARAEAFF; cdr3_nt: TGCAGCGTTGTAGCGAGGGCTGAAGCTTTCTTT; d_call: NA; clone_size: NA; j_call: TRBJ1-1; cdr3_length: 11; v_call: TRBV29-1
cdr3_aa: CASSLPITASGANVLTF; cdr3_nt: TGTGCCAGCAGTTTGCCGATTACAGCCTCTGGGGCCAACGTCCTGACTTTC; d_call: NA; clone_size: few; j_call: TRBJ2-6; cdr3_length: 17; v_call: TRBV28
cdr3_aa: CASSFRAIPGETQYF; cdr3_nt: TGTGCCAGCAGCTTTAGGGCAATCCCGGGGGAGACCCAGTACTTC; d_call: NA; clone_size: few; j_call: TRBJ2-5; cdr3_length: 15; v_call: TRBV5-5
cdr3_aa: CASSIGTSGNNEQFF; cdr3_nt: TGTGCCAGTAGTATTGGGACTAGCGGGAACAATGAGCAGTTCTTC; d_call: TRBD2; clone_size: few; j_call: TRBJ2-1; cdr3_length: 15; v_call: TRBV19
cdr3_aa: CASSFLPTISNQPQHF; cdr3_nt: TGTGCCAGCAGCTTTTTACCCACCATCAGCAATCAGCCCCAGCATTTT; d_call: NA; clone_size: few; j_call: TRBJ1-5; cdr3_length: 16; v_call: TRBV7-2
cdr3_aa: CASSSTGLGNQPQHF; cdr3_nt: TGTGCCAGCAGCTCGACAGGTCTGGGCAATCAGCCCCAGCATTTT; d_call: NA; clone_size: many; j_call: TRBJ1-5; cdr3_length: 15; v_call: TRBV7-8
cdr3_aa: CASSFREEQYF; cdr3_nt: TGTGCCAGCAGTTTCCGCGAGGAGCAGTACTTC; d_call: NA; clone_size: many; j_call: TRBJ2-7; cdr3_length: 11; v_call: TRBV12-3/TRBV12-4
cdr3_aa: CASSSPLTQYF; cdr3_nt: TGTGCCAGCAGTTCCCCCCTTACGCAGTATTTT; d_call: NA; clone_size: many; j_call: TRBJ2-3; cdr3_length: 11; v_call: TRBV28
cdr3_aa: CASSVGGNNEQFF; cdr3_nt: TGTGCCAGCAGTGTTGGGGGAAACAATGAGCAGTTCTTC; d_call: NA; clone_size: NA; j_call: TRBJ2-1; cdr3_length: 13; v_call: TRBV6-5
cdr3_aa: CASGLRGNTEAFF; cdr3_nt: TGTGCTAGTGGTTTGCGGGGGAACACTGAAGCTTTCTTT; d_call: NA; clone_size: NA; j_call: TRBJ1-1; cdr3_length: 13; v_call: TRBV12-5
cdr3_aa: CASRGQKPGELFF; cdr3_nt: TGTGCCAGCAGAGGACAGAAGCCCGGGGAGCTGTTTTTT; d_call: NA; clone_size: few; j_call: TRBJ2-2; cdr3_length: 13; v_call: TRBV28
cdr3_aa: CASSPLGSADTQYF; cdr3_nt: TGTGCCAGCAGCCCCCTCGGTAGCGCAGATACGCAGTATTTT; d_call: NA; clone_size: many; j_call: TRBJ2-3; cdr3_length: 14; v_call: TRBV7-3
cdr3_aa: CASTEPTEDEQYF; cdr3_nt: TGTGCCAGCACCGAACCCACAGAGGACGAGCAGTACTTC; d_call: NA; clone_size: few; j_call: TRBJ2-7; cdr3_length: 13; v_call: TRBV28
cdr3_aa: CASSQSNRTTYEQYF; cdr3_nt: TGCGCCAGCAGTCAATCGAACAGGACAACGTACGAGCAGTACTTC; d_call: NA; clone_size: few; j_call: TRBJ2-7; cdr3_length: 15; v_call: TRBV23-1
cdr3_aa: CASSDGTSGRGRF; cdr3_nt: TGTGCCAGCAGCGACGGGACTAGCGGGAGAGGGAGATTT; d_call: TRBD2; clone_size: NA; j_call: TRBJ2-3; cdr3_length: 13; v_call: TRBV5-6
cdr3_aa: CASSLGAPGPRETQYF; cdr3_nt: TGTGCCAGCAGCTTAGGGGCACCGGGGCCCCGGGAGACCCAGTACTTC; d_call: NA; clone_size: few; j_call: TRBJ2-5; cdr3_length: 16; v_call: TRBV7-6
cdr3_aa: CASRGTGGNSPLHF; cdr3_nt: TGTGCCAGCAGAGGGACAGGTGGGAATTCACCCCTCCACTTT; d_call: TRBD1; clone_size: NA; j_call: TRBJ1-6; cdr3_length: 14; v_call: TRBV27
cdr3_aa: CASSDRTGNSNQPQHF; cdr3_nt: TGTGCCAGCAGTGACAGGACAGGGAACAGCAATCAGCCCCAGCATTTT; d_call: TRBD1; clone_size: many; j_call: TRBJ1-5; cdr3_length: 16; v_call: TRBV2
cdr3_aa: CASSRDTSYEQYF; cdr3_nt: TGTGCCAGCAGCAGGGACACCTCCTACGAGCAGTACTTC; d_call: NA; clone_size: few; j_call: TRBJ2-7; cdr3_length: 13; v_call: TRBV9
cdr3_aa: CASSGSLAGGYEQFF; cdr3_nt: TGCGCCAGCAGCGGTAGCCTAGCGGGAGGCTATGAGCAGTTCTTC; d_call: TRBD2; clone_size: NA; j_call: TRBJ2-1; cdr3_length: 15; v_call: TRBV5-1
cdr3_aa: CASSLDGRGRETQYF; cdr3_nt: TGTGCCAGCAGCTTAGATGGCAGGGGGCGAGAGACCCAGTACTTC; d_call: TRBD1; clone_size: many; j_call: TRBJ2-5; cdr3_length: 15; v_call: TRBV12-3/TRBV12-4
cdr3_aa: CASSTGLWNTGELFF; cdr3_nt: TGTGCCAGCAGCACGGGACTCTGGAACACCGGGGAGCTGTTTTTT; d_call: NA; clone_size: many; j_call: TRBJ2-2; cdr3_length: 15; v_call: TRBV14
cdr3_aa: CASSQVFRGWTEAFF; cdr3_nt: TGTGCCAGCAGCCAAGTATTTCGGGGTTGGACTGAAGCTTTCTTT; d_call: NA; clone_size: NA; j_call: TRBJ1-1; cdr3_length: 15; v_call: TRBV3-1
cdr3_aa: CALFEGLRNEQFF; cdr3_nt: TGTGCCCTTTTCGAGGGATTGAGAAATGAGCAGTTCTTC; d_call: NA; clone_size: few; j_call: TRBJ2-1; cdr3_length: 13; v_call: TRBV7-9
cdr3_aa: CAISDRSGESYNEQFF; cdr3_nt: TGTGCCATCAGTGATAGGTCGGGAGAGTCGTACAATGAGCAGTTCTTC; d_call: NA; clone_size: many; j_call: TRBJ2-1; cdr3_length: 16; v_call: TRBV10-3
cdr3_aa: CASSQQGSTDTQYF; cdr3_nt: TGTGCCAGCAGCCAACAGGGTAGCACAGATACGCAGTATTTT; d_call: NA; clone_size: many; j_call: TRBJ2-3; cdr3_length: 14; v_call: TRBV7-3
cdr3_aa: CASSPFKARSYEQYF; cdr3_nt: TGTGCCAGCAGCCCGTTTAAGGCCAGATCCTACGAGCAGTACTTC; d_call: NA; clone_size: many; j_call: TRBJ2-7; cdr3_length: 15; v_call: TRBV7-6
cdr3_aa: CASSLARTGLYTIYF; cdr3_nt: TGTGCCAGCAGCTTAGCACGTACAGGGCTATACACCATATATTTT; d_call: NA; clone_size: few; j_call: TRBJ1-3; cdr3_length: 15; v_call: TRBV7-2
cdr3_aa: CASRRDTSQETQYF; cdr3_nt: TGTGCCAGCAGAAGGGACACGAGCCAAGAGACCCAGTACTTC; d_call: NA; clone_size: few; j_call: TRBJ2-5; cdr3_length: 14; v_call: TRBV12-3/TRBV12-4
cdr3_aa: CASSPLGGMGAYNEQFF; cdr3_nt: TGCGCCAGCAGCCCGCTGGGGGGGATGGGAGCCTACAATGAGCAGTTCTTC; d_call: TRBD2; clone_size: few; j_call: TRBJ2-1; cdr3_length: 17; v_call: TRBV5-1
cdr3_aa: CASSPPWGQNTEAFF; cdr3_nt: TGCGCCAGCAGTCCACCGTGGGGCCAGAACACTGAAGCTTTCTTT; d_call: NA; clone_size: NA; j_call: TRBJ1-1; cdr3_length: 15; v_call: TRBV23-1
cdr3_aa: CASSLGGQGKYTGELFF; cdr3_nt: TGTGCCAGCAGCTTAGGGGGACAGGGGAAGTACACCGGGGAGCTGTTTTTT; d_call: TRBD1; clone_size: few; j_call: TRBJ2-2; cdr3_length: 17; v_call: TRBV7-6
cdr3_aa: CASSLAAGQGRTQYF; cdr3_nt: TGTGCCAGCAGCTTGGCCGCGGGGCAGGGTCGGACCCAGTACTTC; d_call: NA; clone_size: many; j_call: TRBJ2-5; cdr3_length: 15; v_call: TRBV5-6
cdr3_aa: CSASKRVFAYEQYF; cdr3_nt: TGCAGTGCTAGCAAGCGGGTGTTCGCCTACGAGCAGTACTTC; d_call: NA; clone_size: NA; j_call: TRBJ2-7; cdr3_length: 14; v_call: TRBV20-1
cdr3_aa: CASRGLPTGELFF; cdr3_nt: TGTGCCAGCAGAGGACTACCCACCGGGGAGCTGTTTTTT; d_call: NA; clone_size: few; j_call: TRBJ2-2; cdr3_length: 13; v_call: TRBV28
cdr3_aa: CASSYGSSMEQYF; cdr3_nt: TGTGCCAGCAGCTACGGGTCCTCCATGGAGCAGTACTTC; d_call: NA; clone_size: many; j_call: TRBJ2-7; cdr3_length: 13; v_call: TRBV12-3/TRBV12-4
cdr3_aa: CASSVQESYEQYF; cdr3_nt: TGTGCCAGCAGTGTACAGGAGTCCTACGAGCAGTACTTC; d_call: NA; clone_size: NA; j_call: TRBJ2-7; cdr3_length: 13; v_call: TRBV6-4
cdr3_aa: CASSPSSVSYEQYF; cdr3_nt: TGTGCCAGCAGCCCATCTAGCGTCTCCTACGAGCAGTACTTC; d_call: NA; clone_size: many; j_call: TRBJ2-7; cdr3_length: 14; v_call: TRBV7-9
cdr3_aa: CASSVEGRPPRYTF; cdr3_nt: TGTGCCAGCAGCGTAGAAGGGAGGCCCCCGCGCTACACCTTC; d_call: NA; clone_size: many; j_call: TRBJ1-2; cdr3_length: 14; v_call: TRBV9